This T cell receptor beta chain was found in a study of T-cell reconstitution after alpha-beta-depleted transplantation in children. Study-level findings and limits: Expanded graft clones numbering several hundred reportedly gave rise to alpha-beta T cells about two months after transplant. Surviving recipient cells, namely T cells and thymic progenitors, were the source of high day-60 TCRbeta diversity in some patients.

The CDR3 covers 14 residues. V was trimmed by 2 bases and J by 6 bases, leaving 11 bases between them. The sample holds a few counts of this clonotype. Its target is not known. Preparation of the TCRbeta library involved a method that used unique molecular identifiers. A single record per CDR3 protein comes from TCRdb applying MiXCR to the PCR reads. The sample includes 450,000 to 550,000 distinct CDR3 sequences, 9.5% to 12% of them seen just once. This TCR was recovered from a female patient aged 2-9 years who had a stem cell transplant for aplastic anemia, so the T cells may come from the graft donor. The specimen comprised PBMCs, mostly from graft donor cells, sampled 180 days after TCRalphabeta/CD19-depleted stem cell transplant. The chain uses TRBV12-3 or TRBV12-4 and TRBJ2-1; no reliable D call. The CDR3 sequence: CASSLPRSGNEQFF. DNA of the CDR3: TGTGCCAGCAGTTTACCCCGGAGTGGCAATGAGCAGTTCTTC.